These 22 T cell receptor beta chains originate from one sample sequenced in a study of blood T cell repertoires in COVID-19. Clones were sequenced by immunoSEQ multiplex PCR, and TCRdb holds only the in-frame ones, with some missing. The table records about 58,000 clones, 80% to 95% of them present only once. The sample consisted of peripheral blood. The receptors come from a man between 50 and 59 years old with active COVID-19.

The chain links TRBV21-1 to TRBJ1-6; TRBD1 is taken as the D call from the table, unchecked against the DNA. TRBV21-1 is a pseudogene locus. The CDR3 has 16 residues. The CDR3 DNA sequence: TGTGCCAGCAGAGTCGGCAGGGGCATGGGGCACTCACCCCTCCACTTT. Amino acids: CASRVGRGMGHSPLHF.

The rearrangement uses TRBV20-1 and TRBJ1-2; D gene unclear. Trimming stripped 5 bases from V and 7 bases from J, with 11 bases between. CDR1 and CDR2 from the germline V gene are DFQATT and SNEGSKA (reference sequence). The CDR3 runs 11 residues. CDR3: CSAWPPGGYTF. In DNA, the CDR3 is TGCAGTGCTTGGCCCCCGGGTGGCTACACCTTC.

The chain employs TRBV29-1 and TRBJ2-5; TRBD2 matches at 11 bases. Germline-derived CDR1 and CDR2 are SQVTM and ANQGSEA. The J segment lost 5 bases and the V segment lost 1 base, leaving 18 bases of the junction unmatched. The CDR3 is made up of 19 amino acids. The DNA for the CDR3 is TGCAGCGTTGAAGGGGTGGCTAGCGGGGGGACACGAGAGTGGGAGACCCAGTACTTC. As protein: CSVEGVASGGTREWETQYF. Filled out from reference TRBV29-1 and TRBJ2-5, the complete variable domain reads SAVISQKPSRDICQRGTSLTIQCQVDSQVTMMFWYRQQPGQSLTLIATANQGSEATYESGFVIDKFPISRPNLTFSTLTVSNMSPEDSSIYLCSVEGVASGGTREWETQYFGPGTRLLVL.

This clone has just one count. The chain recombines TRBV7-8 with TRBJ1-2; TRBD1 is a possible D gene (6 bases). The CDR3 covers 14 residues. Germline CDR1 is SGHVS and CDR2 is FQNEAQ. V dropped 4 bases and J dropped 8 bases, with 17 bases sitting between them. DNA for the CDR3: TGTGCCAGCAGCTCCCTGACAGGTCCTTACGGCTACACCTTC. Amino acid sequence: CASSSLTGPYGYTF.

This clone has just a few counts. This CDR3 is CASSQDRQGYEQYF. The CDR3 DNA reads TGCGCCAGCAGCCAAGATAGGCAGGGCTACGAGCAGTACTTC. This rearrangement joins TRBV4-1 to TRBJ2-7, with a possible D match to TRBD1 (5 bases). V lost 0 bases and J 3 bases, leaving 9 bases between the germline ends. Germline loops: CDR1 MGHRA, CDR2 YSYEKL. This CDR3 contains 14 residues.

This clone was detected once. This sequence joins TRBV7-9 and TRBJ2-1, with D perhaps TRBD2 (5 bases). Trimming removed 5 bases at V and 4 bases at J, with 12 bases between. The germline V gene encodes CDR1 SEHNR and CDR2 FQNEAQ (reference sequence). This CDR3 is built from 14 residues. The CDR3 sequence is CASSPWTSYNEQFF. The CDR3 DNA follows: TGTGCCAGCAGCCCATGGACTTCATACAATGAGCAGTTCTTC.

The chain employs TRBV30 and TRBJ2-7, with 7 bases fitting TRBD1. Trimming took 2 bases from V and 5 from J; bases not matched to a gene: 9. The CDR3 covers 14 residues. The germline V gene has CDR1 GTSNPN and CDR2 SVGIG (reference sequence). The CDR3 bases are TGTGCCTGGAGTCCCCCCGGGACAGACGACGAGCAGTACTTC. It specifies CAWSPPGTDDEQYF.

This chain connects TRBV19 to TRBJ2-7; D is perhaps TRBD1 (6 bases). Germline CDR1 and CDR2: LNHDA and SQIVND (reference sequence). Trimming cost V 0 bases and J 6 bases, with 9 bases left between them. The CDR3 length is 13 residues. CDR3 protein: CASSIDRGGEQYF. In DNA, the CDR3 is TGTGCCAGTAGTATAGATCGAGGGGGCGAGCAGTACTTC.

This sequence joins TRBV7-2 and TRBJ2-1; 14 bases line up with TRBD2. The length of the CDR3 is 16 residues. From germline, CDR1 is SGHTA and CDR2 FQGNSA. V lost 4 bases, J lost 7 bases, and 6 bases stayed unmatched. The CDR3 nucleotides read TGTGCCAGCAGCTCAGTGCGGACTAGCGGGGGGAATGAGCAGTTCTTC. Protein: CASSSVRTSGGNEQFF.

The chain links TRBV15 to TRBJ2-7; D perhaps matches TRBD1 (6 bases). V shed 0 bases and J shed 4 bases, with 10 bases lying between them. Germline CDR1 is LNHNV and CDR2 is YYDKDF (reference sequence). CDR3 length: 14 residues. CDR3 sequence reads: CATSREGRGYEQYF. Here the CDR3 DNA reads TGTGCCACCAGCAGAGAAGGCAGGGGTTACGAGCAGTACTTC.

The chain carries TRBV2 and TRBJ2-4; D may be TRBD1 (5 bases). In germline, CDR1 is SNHLY, CDR2 FYNNEI. V was pared by 0 bases and J by 15 bases, with 12 bases between. The CDR3 is 12 residues long. CDR3 amino acids: CASSEAQGKRYF. The DNA of the CDR3 is TGTGCCAGCAGTGAAGCGCAGGGAAAACGGTACTTC.

The rearrangement joins TRBV5-1 to TRBJ2-7; 7 bases are a match to TRBD2. The CDR3 extends over 15 amino acids. Germline CDR1 and CDR2: SGHRS and YFSETQ. V lost 0 bases, J lost 5 bases, and 8 bases stayed unmatched. CDR3 nucleotides: TGCGCCAGCAGCTTGGGGGGGGGAATAGCCCACGAGCAGTACTTC. Its translation is CASSLGGGIAHEQYF.

The chain joins TRBV19 to TRBJ2-6; TRBD1 matches at 9 bases. V gave up 5 bases and J gave up 1 base; unmatched junction bases: 0. The CDR3 has 15 residues. Per germline, CDR1 LNHDA and CDR2 SQIVND (reference sequence). CDR3 residues: CASSGTGSGANVLTF. The CDR3 region has the DNA TGTGCCAGTAGTGGGACAGGGTCTGGGGCCAACGTCCTGACTTTC.

V gene TRBV6-4 combines with J gene TRBJ2-3; 10 nucleotides line up with TRBD2. V lost 6 bases and J lost 1; bases outside the gene matches: 4. From germline, CDR1 is MRHNA and CDR2 SNTAGT. The CDR3 totals 15 residues. The CDR3 nucleotides read TGTGCCAGCAGCATTCTAGCGGGGGGCACAGATACGCAGTATTTT. The encoded protein is CASSILAGGTDTQYF.

The V call is TRBV30, the J call TRBJ1-4; 7 positions match TRBD1. V was pared by 1 base and J by 7 bases, with 6 bases of the junction left unmatched. The CDR3 is made up of 14 amino acids. From germline, CDR1 is GTSNPN and CDR2 SVGIG (reference sequence). This CDR3 is CAWSALQGIEKLFF. CDR3 DNA sequence: TGTGCCTGGAGTGCCCTACAGGGGATTGAAAAACTGTTTTTT.

The chain joins TRBV6-5 to TRBJ1-6; TRBD1 is a possible D gene (5 bases). This CDR3 is 14 amino acids long. Trimming removed 7 bases from V and 7 bases from J, with 14 bases in between. Germline V gives CDR1 MNHEY, CDR2 SVGAGI. DNA of the CDR3: TGTGCCAGCACCGCACAGCAGGGAAATTCACCCCTCCACTTT. This codes for CASTAQQGNSPLHF.

The chain couples TRBV5-1 to TRBJ2-7, with D possibly being TRBD1 (7 bases). V was cut by 4 bases and J by 7 bases, with 18 bases left in between. Germline loops: CDR1 SGHRS, CDR2 YFSETQ. The CDR3 contains 14 residues. The CDR3 protein is CASSAGQSNSEQYF. CDR3 bases: TGCGCCAGCAGCGCGGGACAGTCGAATTCGGAGCAGTACTTC.

The chain combines TRBV2 with TRBJ1-5; no reliable D call. Germline V gene data show CDR1 as SNHLY and CDR2 as FYNNEI. The CDR3 consists of 14 residues. Trimming took 4 bases from V and 5 from J, leaving 12 bases between them. This chain's CDR3 is CASSVGERDQPQHF. In DNA form, the CDR3 reads TGTGCCAGCAGTGTAGGAGAGAGGGATCAGCCCCAGCATTTT.

This clone was recorded only once. The chain carries TRBV25-1 and TRBJ2-5, with 7 bases aligning to TRBD1. The CDR3 runs 16 residues. V dropped 2 bases and J dropped 5; count of bases not matched to a gene: 11. Germline CDR1 is MGHDK and CDR2 is SYGVNS. CDR3 DNA sequence: TGTGCCAGCAGTGAACTTCAAACGACAGGGTGGGAGACCCAGTACTTC. The encoded protein is CASSELQTTGWETQYF.

The V gene is TRBV4-1, the J gene TRBJ1-4, with D hard to call. Germline CDR1 and CDR2: MGHRA and YSYEKL. This CDR3 comprises 12 residues. The V gene lost 3 bases and the J gene lost 7 bases, with 6 bases spanning the gap. Written as DNA, the CDR3 is TGCGCCAGCAGCCAGTCGAGTGAAAAACTGTTTTTT. Translating gives CASSQSSEKLFF.

This sequence joins TRBV7-2 and TRBJ1-3; D gene uncertain. Trimming removed 0 bases from V and 0 bases from J, with 9 bases in between. The CDR3 runs 16 residues. The V gene's germline CDR1 is SGHTA and CDR2 FQGNSA. In nucleotides, the CDR3 is TGTGCCAGCAGCTTAGCACAGCTACACTCTGGAAACACCATATATTTT. Protein product: CASSLAQLHSGNTIYF.

The chain links TRBV15 to TRBJ2-7; 8 bases map to TRBD2. From germline, CDR1 is LNHNV and CDR2 YYDKDF (reference sequence). This CDR3 region has 16 residues. J gave up 6 bases and V 5 bases, and 15 bases lay outside the gene matches. CDR3 nucleotides: TGTGCCACCAGCGGGGGGGGAGCGGGAGCCTTCGGCGAGCAGTACTTC. It encodes CATSGGGAGAFGEQYF.